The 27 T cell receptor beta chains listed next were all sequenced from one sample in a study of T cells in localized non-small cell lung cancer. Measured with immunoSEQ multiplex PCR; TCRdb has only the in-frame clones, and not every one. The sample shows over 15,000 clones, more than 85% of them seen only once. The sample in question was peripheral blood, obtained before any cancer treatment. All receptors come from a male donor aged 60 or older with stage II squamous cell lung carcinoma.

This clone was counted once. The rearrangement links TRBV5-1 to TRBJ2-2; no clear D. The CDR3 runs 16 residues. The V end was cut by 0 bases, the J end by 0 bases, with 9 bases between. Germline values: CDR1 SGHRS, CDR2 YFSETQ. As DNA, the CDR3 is TGCGCCAGCAGCTTGGGGAGAGGAACGAACACCGGGGAGCTGTTTTTT. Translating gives CASSLGRGTNTGELFF. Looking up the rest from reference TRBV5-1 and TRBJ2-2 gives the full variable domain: KAGVTQTPRYLIKTRGQQVTLSCSPISGHRSVSWYQQTPGQGLQFLFEYFSETQRNKGNFPGRFSGRQFSNSRSEMNVSTLELGDSALYLCASSLGRGTNTGELFFGEGSRLTVL.

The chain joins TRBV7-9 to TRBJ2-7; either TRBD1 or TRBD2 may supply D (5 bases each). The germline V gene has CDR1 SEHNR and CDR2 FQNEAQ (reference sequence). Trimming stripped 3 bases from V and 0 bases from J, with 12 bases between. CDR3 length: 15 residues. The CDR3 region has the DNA TGTGCCAGCAGCTTCGGGGCAGGGAGCTCCTACGAGCAGTACTTC. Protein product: CASSFGAGSSYEQYF. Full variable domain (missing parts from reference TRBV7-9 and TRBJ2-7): DTGVSQNPRHKITKRGQNVTFRCDPISEHNRLYWYRQTLGQGPEFLTYFQNEAQLEKSRLLSDRFSAERPKGSFSTLEIQRTEQGDSAMYLCASSFGAGSSYEQYFGPGTRLTVT.

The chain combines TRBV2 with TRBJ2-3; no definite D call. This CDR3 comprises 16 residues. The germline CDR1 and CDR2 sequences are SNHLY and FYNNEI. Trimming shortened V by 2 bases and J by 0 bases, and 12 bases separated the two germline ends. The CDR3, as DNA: TGTGCCAGCAGTGAACAGGCGGAACCTAGCACAGATACGCAGTATTTT. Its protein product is CASSEQAEPSTDTQYF.

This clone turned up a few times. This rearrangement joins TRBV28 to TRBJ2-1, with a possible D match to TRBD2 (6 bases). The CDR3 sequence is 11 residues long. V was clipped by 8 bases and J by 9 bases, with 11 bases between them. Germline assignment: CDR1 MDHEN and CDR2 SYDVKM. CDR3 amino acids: CASRRDIEQFF. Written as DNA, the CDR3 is TGTGCCAGCCGGCGGGATATTGAGCAGTTCTTC. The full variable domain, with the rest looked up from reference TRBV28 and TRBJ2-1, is DVKVTQSSRYLVKRTGEKVFLECVQDMDHENMFWYRQDPGLGLRLIYFSYDVKMKEKGDIPEGYSVSREKKERFSLILESASTNQTSMYLCASRRDIEQFFGPGTRLTVL.

The CDR3: CASSLAGQGNQPQHF. The CDR3 region has the DNA TGTGCCAGCAGCTTAGCGGGACAGGGCAATCAGCCCCAGCATTTT. The chain combines TRBV5-5 with TRBJ1-5; 8 nucleotides match TRBD1. The CDR3 is 15 residues long. Germline CDR1 and CDR2: SGHKS and YYEKEE (reference sequence). With V trimmed by 2 bases and J by 2 bases, 3 bases remained unmatched.

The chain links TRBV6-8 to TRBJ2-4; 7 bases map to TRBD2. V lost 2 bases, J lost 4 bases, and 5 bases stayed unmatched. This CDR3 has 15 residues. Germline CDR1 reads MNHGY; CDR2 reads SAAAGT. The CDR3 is CASSYGAGEKNIQYF. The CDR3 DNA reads TGTGCCAGCAGTTACGGGGCGGGAGAAAAAAACATTCAGTACTTC.

The chain's CDR3 is CASSTPLLGYGYF. The CDR3 DNA reads TGTGCCAGCAGTACGCCCTTGCTGGGGTACGGGTATTTT. The chain combines TRBV28 with TRBJ2-3; no clear D. This CDR3 region has 13 residues. The germline gives CDR1 MDHEN, CDR2 SYDVKM. Deletions cut 5 bases from V and 14 bases from J, with 20 bases between.

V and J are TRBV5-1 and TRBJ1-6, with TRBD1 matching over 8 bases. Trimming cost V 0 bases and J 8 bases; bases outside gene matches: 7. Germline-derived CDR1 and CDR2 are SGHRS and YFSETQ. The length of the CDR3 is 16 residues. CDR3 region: CASSLVSGGVDSPLHF. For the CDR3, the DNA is TGCGCCAGCAGCTTGGTGTCAGGGGGCGTTGATTCACCCCTCCACTTT. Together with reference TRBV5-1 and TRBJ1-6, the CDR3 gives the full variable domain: KAGVTQTPRYLIKTRGQQVTLSCSPISGHRSVSWYQQTPGQGLQFLFEYFSETQRNKGNFPGRFSGRQFSNSRSEMNVSTLELGDSALYLCASSLVSGGVDSPLHFGNGTRLTVT.

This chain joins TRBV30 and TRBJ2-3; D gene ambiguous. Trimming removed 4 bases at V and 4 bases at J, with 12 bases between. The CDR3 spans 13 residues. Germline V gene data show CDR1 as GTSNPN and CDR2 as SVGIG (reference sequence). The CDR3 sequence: CAWTKANSDTQYF. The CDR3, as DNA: TGTGCCTGGACGAAGGCGAATTCAGATACGCAGTATTTT.

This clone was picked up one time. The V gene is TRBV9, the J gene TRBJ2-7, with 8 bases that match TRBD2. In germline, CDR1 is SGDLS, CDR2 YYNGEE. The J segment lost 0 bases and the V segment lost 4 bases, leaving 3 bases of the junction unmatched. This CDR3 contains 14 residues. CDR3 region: CASSTGTSSYEQYF. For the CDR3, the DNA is TGTGCCAGCAGCACGGGGACTAGCTCCTACGAGCAGTACTTC.

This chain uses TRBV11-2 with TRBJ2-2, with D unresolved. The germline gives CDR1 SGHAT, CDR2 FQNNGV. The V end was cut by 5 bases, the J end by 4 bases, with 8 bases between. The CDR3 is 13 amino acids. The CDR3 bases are TGTGCCAGCAGCCCCATCCCCACCGGGGAGCTGTTTTTT. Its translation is CASSPIPTGELFF.

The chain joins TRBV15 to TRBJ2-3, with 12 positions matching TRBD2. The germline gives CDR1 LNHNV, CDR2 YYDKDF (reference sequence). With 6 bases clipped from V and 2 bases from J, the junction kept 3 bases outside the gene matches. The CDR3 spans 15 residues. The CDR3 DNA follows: TGTGCCACCAGAAGACTAGCGGGAGACACAGATACGCAGTATTTT. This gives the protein CATRRLAGDTDTQYF.

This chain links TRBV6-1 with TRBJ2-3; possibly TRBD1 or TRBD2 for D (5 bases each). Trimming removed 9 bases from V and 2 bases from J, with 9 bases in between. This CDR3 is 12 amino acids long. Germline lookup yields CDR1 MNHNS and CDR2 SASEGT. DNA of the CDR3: TGTGCCAGTCGGGACCACACAGATACGCAGTATTTT. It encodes CASRDHTDTQYF.

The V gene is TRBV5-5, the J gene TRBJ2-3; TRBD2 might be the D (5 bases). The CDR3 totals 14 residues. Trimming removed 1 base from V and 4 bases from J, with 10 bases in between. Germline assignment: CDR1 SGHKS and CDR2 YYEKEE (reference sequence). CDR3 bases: TGTGCCAGCAGCTTGCCGAGGGATCCAGATACGCAGTATTTT. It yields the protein CASSLPRDPDTQYF.

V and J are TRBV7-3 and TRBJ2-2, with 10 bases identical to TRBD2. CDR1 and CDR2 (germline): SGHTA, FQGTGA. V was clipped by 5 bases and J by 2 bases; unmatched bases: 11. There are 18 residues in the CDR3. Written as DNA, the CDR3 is TGTGCCAGCAGCCCCACCCCCTCTAGCGGGGGAAACACCGGGGAGCTGTTTTTT. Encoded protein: CASSPTPSSGGNTGELFF.

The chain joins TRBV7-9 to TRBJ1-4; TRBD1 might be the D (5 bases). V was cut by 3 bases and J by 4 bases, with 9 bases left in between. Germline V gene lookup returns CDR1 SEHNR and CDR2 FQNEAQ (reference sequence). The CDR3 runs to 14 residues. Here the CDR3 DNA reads TGTGCCAGCAGCTTCGGGGGTAATAATGAAAAACTGTTTTTT. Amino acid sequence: CASSFGGNNEKLFF.

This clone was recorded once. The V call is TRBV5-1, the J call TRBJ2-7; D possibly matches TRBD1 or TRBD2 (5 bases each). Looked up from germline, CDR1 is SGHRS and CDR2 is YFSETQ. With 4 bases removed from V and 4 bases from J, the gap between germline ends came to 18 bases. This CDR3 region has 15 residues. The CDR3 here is CASSPIQGVNYEQYF. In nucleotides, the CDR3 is TGCGCCAGCAGCCCCATCCAGGGAGTAAATTACGAGCAGTACTTC.

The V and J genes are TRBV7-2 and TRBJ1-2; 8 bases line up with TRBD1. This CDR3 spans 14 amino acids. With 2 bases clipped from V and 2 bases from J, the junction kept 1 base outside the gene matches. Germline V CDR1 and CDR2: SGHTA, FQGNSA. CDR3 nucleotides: TGTGCCAGCAGCTTAACAGGGGGAAACTATGGCTACACCTTC. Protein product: CASSLTGGNYGYTF. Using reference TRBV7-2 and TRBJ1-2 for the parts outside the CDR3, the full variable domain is GAGVSQSPSNKVTEKGKDVELRCDPISGHTALYWYRQSLGQGLEFLIYFQGNSAPDKSGLPSDRFSAERTGGSVSTLTIQRTQQEDSAVYLCASSLTGGNYGYTFGSGTRLTVV.

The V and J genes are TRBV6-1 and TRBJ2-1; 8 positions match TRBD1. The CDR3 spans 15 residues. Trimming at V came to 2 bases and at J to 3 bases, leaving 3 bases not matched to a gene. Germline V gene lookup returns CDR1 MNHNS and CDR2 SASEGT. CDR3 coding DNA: TGTGCCAGCAGTGAATTCGGGACAGGCTACAATGAGCAGTTCTTC. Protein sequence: CASSEFGTGYNEQFF.

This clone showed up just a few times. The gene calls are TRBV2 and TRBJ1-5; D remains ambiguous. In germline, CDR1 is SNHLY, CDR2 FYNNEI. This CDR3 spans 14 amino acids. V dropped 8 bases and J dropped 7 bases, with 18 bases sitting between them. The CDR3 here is CASLQDRRSQPQHF. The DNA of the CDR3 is TGTGCCAGCCTACAAGACCGGAGGAGCCAGCCCCAGCATTTT.

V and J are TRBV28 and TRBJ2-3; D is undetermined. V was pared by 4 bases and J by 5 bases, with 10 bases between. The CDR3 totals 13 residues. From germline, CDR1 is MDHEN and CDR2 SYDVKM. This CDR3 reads CASSSPDIDTQYF. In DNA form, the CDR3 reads TGTGCCAGCAGTTCGCCCGACATAGATACGCAGTATTTT.

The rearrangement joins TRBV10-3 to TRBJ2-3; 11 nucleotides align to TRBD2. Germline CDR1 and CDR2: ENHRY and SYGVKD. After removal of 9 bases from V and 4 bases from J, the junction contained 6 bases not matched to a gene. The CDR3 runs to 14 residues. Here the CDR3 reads CAIRVAGGSDTQYF. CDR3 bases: TGTGCCATAAGGGTAGCGGGAGGGTCAGATACGCAGTATTTT.

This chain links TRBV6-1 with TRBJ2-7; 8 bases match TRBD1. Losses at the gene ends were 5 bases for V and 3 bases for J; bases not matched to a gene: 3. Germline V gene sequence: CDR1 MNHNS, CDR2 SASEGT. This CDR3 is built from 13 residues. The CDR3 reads CASSSGTGYEQYF. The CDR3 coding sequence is TGTGCCAGCAGTTCCGGGACAGGCTACGAGCAGTACTTC.

CDR3 nucleotides: TGTGCCAGTAGTATACCCGGAGCCAAAAACATTCAGTACTTC. It yields the protein CASSIPGAKNIQYF. The gene calls are TRBV19 and TRBJ2-4; D unresolved. Trimming pared 2 bases from V and 0 bases from J, leaving 5 bases between. Germline V lookup: CDR1 LNHDA, CDR2 SQIVND (reference sequence). This CDR3 has 14 amino acids.

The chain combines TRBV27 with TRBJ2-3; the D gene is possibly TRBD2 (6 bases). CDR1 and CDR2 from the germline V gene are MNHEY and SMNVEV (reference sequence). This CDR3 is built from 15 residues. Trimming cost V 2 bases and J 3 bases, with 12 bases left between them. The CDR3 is CASSLIGLATDTQYF. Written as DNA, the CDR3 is TGTGCCAGCAGTTTAATAGGGCTAGCGACAGATACGCAGTATTTT.

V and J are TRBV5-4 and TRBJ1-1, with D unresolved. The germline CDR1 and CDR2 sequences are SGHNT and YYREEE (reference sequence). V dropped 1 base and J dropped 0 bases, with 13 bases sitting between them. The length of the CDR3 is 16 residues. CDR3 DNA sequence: TGTGCCAGCAGCTTGTTTGTAACCACCATGAACACTGAAGCTTTCTTT. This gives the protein CASSLFVTTMNTEAFF.

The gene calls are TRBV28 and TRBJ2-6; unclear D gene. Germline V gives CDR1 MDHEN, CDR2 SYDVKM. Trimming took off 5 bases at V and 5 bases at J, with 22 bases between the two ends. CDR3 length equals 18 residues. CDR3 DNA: TGTGCCAGCAGTCCCATTGCTTTGACACAAAGTCGGGCCAACGTCCTGACTTTC. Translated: CASSPIALTQSRANVLTF.